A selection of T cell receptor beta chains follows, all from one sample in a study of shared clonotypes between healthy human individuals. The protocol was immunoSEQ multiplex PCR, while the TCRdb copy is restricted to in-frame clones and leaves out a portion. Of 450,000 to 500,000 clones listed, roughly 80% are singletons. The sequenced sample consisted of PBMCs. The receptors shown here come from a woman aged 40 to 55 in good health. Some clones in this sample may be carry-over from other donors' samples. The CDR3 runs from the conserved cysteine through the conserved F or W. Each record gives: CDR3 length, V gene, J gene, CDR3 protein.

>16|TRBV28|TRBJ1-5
CASALWDGLSNQPQHF
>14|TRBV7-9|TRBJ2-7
CASSLGEVAYEQYF
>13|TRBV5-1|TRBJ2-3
CASSPGTSGNQYF
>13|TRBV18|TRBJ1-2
CASSKTDFYGYTF
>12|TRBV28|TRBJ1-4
CASSGSNEKLFF
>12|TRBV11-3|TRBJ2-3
CASSTSTDTQYF
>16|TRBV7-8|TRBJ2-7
CASSLFVAGGPYEQYF
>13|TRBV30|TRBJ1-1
CAWGRQQNTEAFF
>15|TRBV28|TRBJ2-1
CASSFSGNSYNEQFF
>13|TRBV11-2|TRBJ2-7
CASSPPRVYEQYF
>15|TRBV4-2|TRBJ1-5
CASSQVGEGGQPQHF
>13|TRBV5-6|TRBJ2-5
CASSLGLAGGPYF
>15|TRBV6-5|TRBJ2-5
CASSRGTAYQETQYF
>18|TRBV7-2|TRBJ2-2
CASSLVPLTSGSPGELFF
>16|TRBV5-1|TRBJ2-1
CASSPLGASGDNEQFF